This T cell receptor beta chain was recovered during a study of blood T cell repertoires in COVID-19. Overall study context: Sites across the United States, Italy and Spain contributed samples from acute and convalescent COVID-19. T cells, B-cell-depleted T cells, or PBMCs supplied cDNA or gDNA.

This clone has more than one count but fewer than ten. In the original processing: Estimation of nucleated cell counts was performed using reference gene primer amplification. TCRdb keeps only in-frame clones here, not all; method: immunoSEQ multiplex PCR. V and J calls plus clone size are reproduced from that table; the DNA served to infer D and trimming. The sample carries about 240,000 clones, about four fifths recorded once. V was cut by 5 bases and J by 7 bases, with 19 bases left in between. This CDR3 spans 15 amino acids. The germline V gene has CDR1 SGHKS and CDR2 YYEKEE (reference sequence). The chain joins TRBV5-5 to TRBJ1-5, with D perhaps matching TRBD1 (6 bases). The sample consisted of peripheral blood. The sequence came from a young woman with acute or convalescent COVID-19. The DNA of the CDR3 is TGTGCCAGCAGTACCCAACAGGGAAGGGGCCAGCCCCAGCATTTT. This gives the protein CASSTQQGRGQPQHF. Drawing the rest from reference TRBV5-5 and TRBJ1-5, the complete variable domain is DAGVTQSPTHLIKTRGQQVTLRCSPISGHKSVSWYQQVLGQGPQFIFQYYEKEERGRGNFPDRFSARQFPNYSSELNVNALLLGDSALYLCASSTQQGRGQPQHFGDGTRLSIL.